The 21 T cell receptor beta chains below all came from one sample that was sequenced in a study of T cell changes during pregnancy in multiple sclerosis. The repertoire was sequenced with immunoSEQ multiplex PCR; TCRdb's copy has only in-frame clones and lacks some. The data hold 50,000 to 75,000 clones, with around 92% observed a single time. The material was peripheral blood, obtained in the third trimester of pregnancy. All receptors derive from a female donor in good health, enrolled as a control in a pregnancy study.

V and J are TRBV9 and TRBJ2-5, with D possibly matching TRBD2 (7 bases). CDR1 is SGDLS, CDR2 YYNGEE, per germline. This CDR3 is built from 13 residues. The V end was cut by 0 bases, the J end by 10 bases, with 13 bases between. The CDR3 nucleotides read TGTGCCAGCAGCGTAGGAGGGGGGGGAGTCCAGTACTTC. It yields the protein CASSVGGGGVQYF.

This clone was observed a single time. The chain joins TRBV6-5 to TRBJ2-7; 11 bases map to TRBD1. Germline V gives CDR1 MNHEY, CDR2 SVGAGI. The CDR3 covers 16 residues. The V gene end was trimmed by 0 bases and the J gene end by 3 bases; junction bases not matched to a gene: 4. CDR3 region: CASSYSGQGEYYEQYF. The CDR3 DNA reads TGTGCCAGCAGTTACTCGGGACAGGGGGAATACTACGAGCAGTACTTC.

The V gene is TRBV18, the J gene TRBJ1-1; D possibly corresponds to TRBD1 (6 bases). The CDR3 runs to 15 residues. The germline CDR1 and CDR2 sequences are KGHSH and LQKENI. Trimming removed 1 base from V and 0 bases from J, with 9 bases in between. The CDR3 nucleotides are TGTGCCAGCTCACCACAGCAGGGGCTGAACACTGAAGCTTTCTTT. It codes for CASSPQQGLNTEAFF.

This rearrangement joins TRBV4-2 to TRBJ2-1; TRBD2 aligns across 11 bases. V gave up 3 bases and J gave up 7 bases; unmatched junction bases: 8. The CDR3 is 16 amino acids. CDR1 LGHNA and CDR2 YNFKEQ come from the germline V gene. The CDR3 DNA reads as TGTGCCAGCAGCCACGAGACTAGCGGGAAAGGGAATGAGCAGTTCTTC. The encoded protein is CASSHETSGKGNEQFF.

The chain recombines TRBV9 with TRBJ2-1; TRBD2 matches 8 bases. The length of the CDR3 is 16 residues. The junction had 9 bases not matched to a gene; V was cut back by 0 bases and J by 7 bases. Germline CDR1 SGDLS, CDR2 YYNGEE. CDR3 in DNA: TGTGCCAGCAGCGTAGCAGGGGTGGGGACTAGTAATGAGCAGTTCTTC. Residues: CASSVAGVGTSNEQFF.

The chain is built from TRBV13 and TRBJ2-1; 11 bases are shared with TRBD2. The trim removed 5 bases at V and 4 bases at J, leaving 7 bases unmatched. Per the germline V gene, CDR1 is PRHDT and CDR2 is FYEKMQ (reference sequence). CDR3 size: 16 residues. The CDR3, as DNA: TGTGCCAGCAGCCAGCAACTAGCGGGGGCATACAATGAGCAGTTCTTC. This gives the protein CASSQQLAGAYNEQFF.

V gene TRBV19 combines with J gene TRBJ1-1; a possible D gene is TRBD1 (5 bases). In germline, CDR1 is LNHDA, CDR2 SQIVND (reference sequence). Trimming pared 6 bases from V and 0 bases from J, leaving 14 bases between. The CDR3 runs to 15 residues. The CDR3 reads CASRLRGVLNTEAFF. CDR3 DNA sequence: TGTGCCAGTAGGCTGCGGGGGGTGTTGAACACTGAAGCTTTCTTT.

About this clone itself: The sample holds other DNA sequences that translate to the same CDR3. This sequence joins TRBV9 and TRBJ2-7; 9 positions match TRBD1. Germline CDR1 SGDLS, CDR2 YYNGEE. This CDR3 region has 15 residues. Germline trimming cut 0 bases from V and 5 bases from J; bases unmatched to any gene: 6. The CDR3 loop is CASSVGWDRAHEQYF. CDR3 nucleotide sequence: TGTGCCAGCAGCGTAGGTTGGGACAGGGCCCACGAGCAGTACTTC.

The chain couples TRBV25-1 to TRBJ2-2; 7 positions match TRBD1. The germline V gene encodes CDR1 MGHDK and CDR2 SYGVNS. The trim removed 6 bases at V and 0 bases at J, leaving 4 bases unmatched. This CDR3 has 15 amino acids. CDR3 sequence: CASRQGFANTGELFF. DNA for the CDR3: TGTGCCAGCAGACAGGGGTTCGCGAACACCGGGGAGCTGTTTTTT.

The CDR3 protein is CASSVLSGSSYNEQFF. DNA for the CDR3: TGCGCCAGCAGCGTCCTTAGCGGGAGCTCCTACAATGAGCAGTTCTTC. This chain connects TRBV5-1 to TRBJ2-1, with 9 bases identical to TRBD2. The ends lost 4 bases at V and 0 bases at J; junction bases unmatched: 5. The CDR3 extends over 16 amino acids. Germline V gives CDR1 SGHRS, CDR2 YFSETQ.

This chain uses TRBV7-9 with TRBJ2-3; D not certain. Germline V CDR1 and CDR2: SEHNR, FQNEAQ (reference sequence). The length of the CDR3 is 18 residues. Trimming removed 0 bases at V and 5 bases at J, with 21 bases between. The CDR3 coding sequence is TGTGCCAGCAGCTTAGCCTACAGAATCGTCATTCCAGTAGATACGCAGTATTTT. Its protein is CASSLAYRIVIPVDTQYF.

The chain employs TRBV5-6 and TRBJ2-2; the D is unclear. The length of the CDR3 is 14 residues. The ends were cut back, 4 bases at V and 4 bases at J, with 11 bases in the middle. The germline V gene encodes CDR1 SGHDT and CDR2 YYEEEE. CDR3 sequence reads: CASSPWALTGELFF. The DNA for the CDR3 is TGTGCCAGCAGCCCGTGGGCCCTCACCGGGGAGCTGTTTTTT.

J is TRBJ2-3 and V is TRBV7-9, with 13 nucleotides matching TRBD2. Germline CDR1 reads SEHNR; CDR2 reads FQNEAQ (reference sequence). With 5 bases clipped from V and 2 bases from J, the junction kept 4 bases outside the gene matches. The CDR3 spans 16 residues. Here the CDR3 reads CASSLLAGGFTDTQYF. In nucleotides, the CDR3 is TGTGCCAGCAGCCTACTAGCGGGGGGGTTCACAGATACGCAGTATTTT.

The sample holds one count of this clone. V is TRBV11-3 and J is TRBJ2-5; TRBD2 matches 7 bases. CDR1 and CDR2 from the germline V gene are SGHNT and YENEEA. V shed 5 bases and J 5 bases; nucleotides not matched to a gene: 11. The CDR3 is 15 amino acids. CDR3 DNA sequence: TGTGCCAGCAGCCCGGAGACTAGCCCCGGGGAGACCCAGTACTTC. Protein product: CASSPETSPGETQYF.

The chain has TRBV29-1 and TRBJ2-5; 12 bases fit TRBD1. The CDR3 contains 15 residues. Losses at the gene ends were 6 bases for V and 4 bases for J; bases not matched to a gene: 9. Germline V lookup: CDR1 SQVTM, CDR2 ANQGSEA. CDR3 bases: TGCAGCGTGGACCCGGGACAGGGGGCCGGAGAGACCCAGTACTTC. Amino acid sequence: CSVDPGQGAGETQYF.

The chain uses TRBV15 and TRBJ2-7; 10 nucleotides match TRBD2. Looked up from germline, CDR1 is LNHNV and CDR2 is YYDKDF (reference sequence). CDR3 length equals 16 residues. V lost 2 bases, J lost 3 bases, and 7 bases stayed unmatched. This chain's CDR3 is CATSRRTSGLFYEQYF. In nucleotides, the CDR3 is TGTGCCACCAGCAGAAGGACTAGCGGTTTATTCTACGAGCAGTACTTC. Using reference TRBV15 and TRBJ2-7 for the parts outside the CDR3, the full variable domain is DAMVIQNPRYQVTQFGKPVTLSCSQTLNHNVMYWYQQKSSQAPKLLFHYYDKDFNNEADTPDNFQSRRPNTSFCFLDIRSPGLGDTAMYLCATSRRTSGLFYEQYFGPGTRLTVT.

The chain employs TRBV5-1 and TRBJ1-2; a weak D match, TRBD1 (5 bases). In germline, CDR1 is SGHRS, CDR2 YFSETQ. Trimming removed 4 bases at V and 1 base at J, with 14 bases between. The CDR3 length is 15 residues. CDR3 nucleotide sequence: TGCGCCAGCAGCCCCGCTCGGGGGGTTAACTATGGCTACACCTTC. Translating it yields CASSPARGVNYGYTF.

Only one count was recorded for this clone. This chain links TRBV2 with TRBJ1-4, with 9 nucleotides matching TRBD1. The germline CDR1 and CDR2 sequences are SNHLY and FYNNEI. The V gene end was trimmed by 4 bases and the J gene end by 12 bases; junction bases not matched to a gene: 9. This CDR3 has 14 amino acids. CDR3 sequence (DNA): TGTGCCAGCAGTGGTGTACAGGGGGCGAGGCAACTGTTTTTT. Protein product: CASSGVQGARQLFF.

This chain links TRBV25-1 with TRBJ1-2; TRBD1 matches 7 bases. There are 15 residues in the CDR3. CDR1 and CDR2 from the germline V gene are MGHDK and SYGVNS. The V segment lost 4 bases and the J segment 0 bases; nucleotides outside the gene matches: 5. As DNA, the CDR3 is TGTGCCAGCAGTGGAGGGGGCTACCCTAACTATGGCTACACCTTC. This sequence encodes CASSGGGYPNYGYTF.

This chain links TRBV28 with TRBJ2-7; 9 bases map to TRBD1. The junction had 8 bases not matched to a gene; V was cut back by 5 bases and J by 3 bases. Germline CDR1 and CDR2: MDHEN and SYDVKM. CDR3 length: 15 amino acids. This CDR3 reads CASSPQTGGHYEQYF. The CDR3 DNA reads as TGTGCCAGCAGTCCCCAGACAGGGGGGCACTACGAGCAGTACTTC.

The chain employs TRBV15 and TRBJ1-5; possible D gene TRBD1, 5 bases. There are 16 residues in the CDR3. Germline CDR1 LNHNV, CDR2 YYDKDF (reference sequence). Trimming removed 0 bases from V and 4 bases from J, with 13 bases in between. Here the CDR3 DNA reads TGTGCCACCAGCAGAGATCATAGGACACGGAATCAGCCCCAGCATTTT. Amino acid sequence: CATSRDHRTRNQPQHF.